Each of the 25 T cell receptor beta chains below was sequenced from the same sample in a study of shared clonotypes between healthy human individuals. Measured with immunoSEQ multiplex PCR; TCRdb has only the in-frame clones, and not every one. The repertoire holds about 2,500,000 clones, with around 90% as singletons. The sample comprised naive CD4+ T cells sorted from blood. Subset denoted: CD45RA+ positively selected. The receptors come from a man aged 18 to 30 in good health.

This clone was seen once. At one end the junction does not follow the germline gene, possibly because of a read error. The rearrangement uses TRBV5-1 and TRBJ2-1, with 7 bases fitting TRBD2. From germline, CDR1 is SGHRS and CDR2 YFSETQ. The CDR3 loop spans 14 amino acids. DNA for the CDR3: TGCGCCAGCAGCTTGACGACTAGCTCCCAGGCGCGGATCTTC. Residues: CASSLTTSSQARIF.

This chain links TRBV29-1 with TRBJ1-4, with D possibly being TRBD1 (5 bases). Germline V gene sequence: CDR1 SQVTM, CDR2 ANQGSEA. This CDR3 contains 10 residues. V dropped 2 bases and J dropped 10 bases, with 5 bases sitting between them. CDR3 nucleotides: TGCAGCGTTGAACAGGGAAAACTGTTTTTT. It is translated as CSVEQGKLFF.

CDR3: CATSTEGGRQYF. The DNA of the CDR3 is TGTGCCACCAGCACCGAGGGCGGGAGGCAGTATTTT. The chain uses TRBV15 and TRBJ2-3; 7 nucleotides line up with TRBD2. Per germline, CDR1 LNHNV and CDR2 YYDKDF (reference sequence). This CDR3 is built from 12 residues. V lost 4 bases to trimming and J lost 11 bases; unmatched junction nucleotides: 6.

The chain employs TRBV7-2 and TRBJ2-1; TRBD1 aligns across 9 bases. The CDR3 has 16 residues. J gave up 9 bases and V 1 base, and 10 bases lay outside the gene matches. CDR1 is SGHTA, CDR2 FQGNSA, per germline. This CDR3 reads CASSLGGQGRRSEQFF. In nucleotides, the CDR3 is TGTGCCAGCAGCTTAGGGGGACAGGGTAGAAGAAGTGAGCAGTTCTTC.

The chain joins TRBV5-3 to TRBJ1-4, with 9 bases fitting TRBD1. TRBV5-3 is classed as an ORF, of uncertain function. J gave up 0 bases and V 0 bases, and 3 bases lay outside the gene matches. The CDR3 loop spans 17 amino acids. CDR3 sequence reads: CARSLAGTGTTNEKLFF. The DNA for the CDR3 is TGTGCCAGAAGCTTGGCGGGGACAGGGACAACTAATGAAAAACTGTTTTTT.

The V gene is TRBV19, the J gene TRBJ2-3; TRBD2 matches at 10 bases. Losses at the gene ends were 11 bases for V and 5 bases for J; bases not matched to a gene: 10. In germline, CDR1 is LNHDA, CDR2 SQIVND (reference sequence). The CDR3 is 14 residues long. Written as DNA, the CDR3 is TGTGCCGGATCAGCGGGAGGGCCTAAAGATACGCAGTATTTT. Translated, it gives CAGSAGGPKDTQYF.

As for this clone: This sample includes further DNA sequences coding for the same CDR3. This chain joins TRBV5-1 and TRBJ2-5; D gene ambiguous. The CDR3 length is 14 residues. V lost 0 bases, J lost 2 bases, and 8 bases lay in between. The germline gives CDR1 SGHRS, CDR2 YFSETQ. The CDR3 bases are TGCGCCAGCAGCTTGGTTCCGGATCAAGAGACCCAGTACTTC. It translates to CASSLVPDQETQYF.

The genes are TRBV21-1 and TRBJ2-1; no check of the table's D call, TRBD2, against the DNA was made. TRBV21-1 is listed as a pseudogene. This CDR3 region has 19 residues. CDR3 loop: CASSKVGRARAGEENEQFF. The CDR3 DNA is TGTGCCAGCAGCAAAGTGGGACGGGCGAGAGCGGGAGAGGAGAATGAGCAGTTCTTC.

The chain has TRBV11-1 and TRBJ1-6; perhaps TRBD1 as D (6 bases). The CDR3 consists of 16 residues. Deletions cut 4 bases from V and 5 bases from J, with 15 bases between. CDR1 is SGHAT and CDR2 is FQDESV in the germline V gene (reference sequence). Here the CDR3 reads CASSSRERGDNSPLHF. The CDR3 region has the DNA TGTGCCAGCAGCTCAAGGGAGAGGGGGGATAATTCACCCCTCCACTTT.

The chain is built from TRBV5-1 and TRBJ1-2; perhaps TRBD1 as D (5 bases). Trimming stripped 4 bases from V and 0 bases from J, with 16 bases between. The CDR3 totals 16 residues. Germline loops: CDR1 SGHRS, CDR2 YFSETQ. CDR3 coding DNA: TGCGCCAGCAGCCCGGAACCTGTGACAGCTAACTATGGCTACACCTTC. Translation gives CASSPEPVTANYGYTF.

As to this clone: The sample contains more than one DNA sequence encoding this CDR3. The rearrangement uses TRBV19 and TRBJ1-2; D call uncertain. There are 13 residues in the CDR3. Germline CDR1 reads LNHDA; CDR2 reads SQIVND (reference sequence). Trimming stripped 0 bases from V and 4 bases from J, with 6 bases between. The CDR3 reads CASSIEAGYGYTF. The CDR3 coding sequence is TGTGCCAGTAGTATAGAGGCGGGCTATGGCTACACCTTC.

CDR3 protein: CASSPSLPAATLAYNEQFF. In nucleotides, the CDR3 is TGTGCCAGTAGTCCCAGCCTCCCAGCTGCGACCCTGGCCTACAATGAGCAGTTCTTC. The chain carries TRBV19 and TRBJ2-1; no reliable D call. V shed 5 bases and J shed 2 bases, with 25 bases lying between them. Germline V gene data show CDR1 as LNHDA and CDR2 as SQIVND (reference sequence). The CDR3 contains 19 residues.

This sequence joins TRBV19 and TRBJ1-5; a possible D gene is TRBD1 (5 bases). Trimming left V 5 bases short and J 6 bases short, with 11 bases between. The CDR3 is 13 residues long. Germline V gene data show CDR1 as LNHDA and CDR2 as SQIVND (reference sequence). CDR3 bases: TGTGCCAGTAGTGGGGGGGAAGGTCAGCCCCAGCATTTT. Amino acid sequence: CASSGGEGQPQHF.

The rearrangement uses TRBV29-1 and TRBJ2-5; D remains ambiguous. Trimming removed 4 bases at V and 0 bases at J, with 6 bases between. Germline CDR1 is SQVTM and CDR2 is ANQGSEA. This CDR3 has 12 residues. The CDR3 DNA reads TGCAGCGTTGTGGGATACCAAGAGACCCAGTACTTC. This codes for CSVVGYQETQYF.

This chain connects TRBV30 to TRBJ1-6, with D possibly being TRBD1 (6 bases). Per germline, CDR1 GTSNPN and CDR2 SVGIG (reference sequence). Trimming removed 5 bases from V and 6 bases from J, with 8 bases in between. The CDR3 spans 12 residues. CDR3 bases: TGTGCCTGGGACAGGTTTAATTCACCCCTCCACTTT. This codes for CAWDRFNSPLHF.

The CDR3 DNA is TGTGCCAGCAGTAGGGGGGACAGGGGATATGGCTACACCTTC. Its protein is CASSRGDRGYGYTF. The chain is built from TRBV6-5 and TRBJ1-2, with 10 bases that match TRBD1. J gave up 5 bases and V 5 bases, and 5 bases lay outside the gene matches. The CDR3 sequence is 14 residues long. In germline, CDR1 is MNHEY, CDR2 SVGAGI.

The genes are TRBV27 and TRBJ2-7; TRBD2 is a possible D gene (7 bases). Germline-derived CDR1 and CDR2 are MNHEY and SMNVEV (reference sequence). The V end was cut by 5 bases, the J end by 6 bases, with 17 bases between. CDR3 length equals 14 residues. CDR3 in amino acids: CASSPPGGGSEQYF. The CDR3 DNA sequence: TGTGCCAGCAGTCCCCCCGGGGGCGGGAGCGAGCAGTACTTC.

The chain has TRBV18 and TRBJ2-7; the D is unclear. This CDR3 comprises 14 residues. V was shortened by 1 base and J by 7 bases, with 14 bases between the two germline ends. Germline CDR1 KGHSH, CDR2 LQKENI. DNA of the CDR3: TGTGCCAGCTCACCACAAGAAGCAGGAGTGGAGCAGTACTTC. Translation gives CASSPQEAGVEQYF.

This chain connects TRBV6-4 to TRBJ2-7; 8 bases agree with TRBD1. Germline V gives CDR1 MRHNA, CDR2 SNTAGT. The CDR3 extends over 13 amino acids. V was pared by 6 bases and J by 4 bases, with 5 bases of the junction left unmatched. The CDR3 spells CASSHGQGYEQYF. As DNA, the CDR3 is TGTGCCAGCAGCCACGGACAGGGATACGAGCAGTACTTC.

This clone was recorded only once. This sequence joins TRBV5-3 and TRBJ2-1; D not resolved. TRBV5-3 is noted as an ORF with a role that remains uncertain. Between the trimmed V and J ends, which lost 0 bases and 12 bases, there was a span of 7 bases. The CDR3 runs to 11 residues. Here the CDR3 DNA reads TGTGCCAGAAGCTTGGTGGTAGGGCAGTTCTTC. Residues: CARSLVVGQFF.

The chain is built from TRBV5-1 and TRBJ2-5; no clear D. The germline CDR1 and CDR2 sequences are SGHRS and YFSETQ. Trimming stripped 1 base from V and 2 bases from J, with 9 bases between. CDR3 length: 14 residues. The CDR3 DNA follows: TGCGCCAGCAGCTTGATATGGGGTCAAGAGACCCAGTACTTC. Translated: CASSLIWGQETQYF.

The chain combines TRBV5-1 with TRBJ2-3; 9 bases map to TRBD2. The germline V gene has CDR1 SGHRS and CDR2 YFSETQ. CDR3 length: 16 residues. With 4 bases clipped from V and 2 bases from J, the junction kept 8 bases outside the gene matches. The CDR3 is CASSTGTSSFTDTQYF. The CDR3 coding sequence is TGCGCCAGCAGCACCGGGACTAGCTCTTTCACAGATACGCAGTATTTT.

The chain joins TRBV5-1 to TRBJ1-1, with D perhaps matching TRBD1 (6 bases). The germline V and J ends were trimmed by 0 bases and 1 base, with 10 bases remaining between them. CDR3 length equals 15 residues. Germline V lookup: CDR1 SGHRS, CDR2 YFSETQ. CDR3 region: CASSLGPGANTEAFF. Written as DNA, the CDR3 is TGCGCCAGCAGCTTGGGGCCGGGGGCGAACACTGAAGCTTTCTTT.

The chain carries TRBV28 and TRBJ1-2, with a possible D match to TRBD1 (5 bases). Per the germline V gene, CDR1 is MDHEN and CDR2 is SYDVKM. Trimming took 4 bases from V and 2 from J, leaving 11 bases between them. CDR3 length: 14 residues. Here the CDR3 reads CASSWPGPNYGYTF. The CDR3 region has the DNA TGTGCCAGCAGTTGGCCGGGACCAAACTATGGCTACACCTTC.

The genes are TRBV7-3 and TRBJ1-2; D ambiguous. Trimming removed 5 bases from V and 8 bases from J, with 12 bases in between. Per the germline V gene, CDR1 is SGHTA and CDR2 is FQGTGA. This CDR3 spans 12 amino acids. DNA for the CDR3: TGTGCCAGCAGCCCAAGGAGCCCCGGCTACACCTTC. It encodes CASSPRSPGYTF. Full variable domain (rest looked up from reference TRBV7-3 and TRBJ1-2): GAGVSQTPSNKVTEKGKYVELRCDPISGHTALYWYRQSLGQGPEFLIYFQGTGAADDSGLPNDRFFAVRPEGSVSTLKIQRTERGDSAVYLCASSPRSPGYTFGSGTRLTVV.